Below, one T cell receptor (beta chain) is given with its context. An end of the junction does not agree with germline; a read error may underlie this. The sample originates from a study of Ad26.COV2.S vaccination and SARS-CoV-2 variants. The table came from immunoSEQ multiplex PCR; TCRdb's copy has only in-frame clones and leaves some out. The sample yields about 680,000 clones, roughly 90% seen once. Treatment in this sample: around 19 received Ad26.COV2.S at low or high dose, single or two shots; 5 received placebo; per-sample allocation not given. Sampling was done on day 63 after the first vaccine or placebo injection. The CDR3 has 12 amino acids. The germline gives CDR1 SEHNR, CDR2 FQNEAQ (reference sequence).

This clonotype originated in a person aged 18-60 years who received the Ad26.COV2.S COVID-19 vaccine or a placebo. The V and J genes are TRBV7-9 and TRBJ2-2; perhaps TRBD1 as D (5 bases). The source was peripheral blood, collected in a trial of Ad26.COV2.S vaccine versus placebo. The CDR3 DNA sequence: TGTGCCAGCAGCTTCGGCGAAGGGGCGCTGTTTTTT. It is translated as CASSFGEGALFF.